Below are 13 T cell receptor beta chains sequenced from a single sample in a study of T cells in Graves' hyperthyroidism and ophthalmopathy. Authors of the study amplified TCR beta CDR3 regions from RNA transcripts. The TCR CDR3 was amplified in a first-round RT-PCR using the HTBI primer set. TCRdb re-derived calls from the multiplex PCR reads in MiXCR, one entry per CDR3 protein. The profile shows about 160,000 distinct CDR3 sequences, over 7.5% of them singletons. Sequencing was done on a sample of blood. The receptors here all came from a woman between 18 and 30 years old with Graves' hyperthyroidism that later progressed to Graves' ophthalmopathy.

At least ten counts were recorded for this clonotype. The chain couples TRBV19 to TRBJ2-7; TRBD2 matches at 11 bases. The CDR3 has 14 residues. Trimming at V came to 11 bases and at J to 0 bases, leaving 6 bases not matched to a gene. Germline V lookup: CDR1 LNHDA, CDR2 SQIVND (reference sequence). The CDR3 loop is CASRTSGSSYEQYF. As DNA, the CDR3 is TGTGCCTCCCGAACTAGCGGGAGCTCCTACGAGCAGTACTTC.

This clonotype has ten or more counts. The V and J genes are TRBV20-1 and TRBJ2-5; possibly TRBD1 for D (6 bases). V shed 0 bases and J shed 5 bases, with 13 bases lying between them. This CDR3 comprises 14 residues. The germline V gene encodes CDR1 DFQATT and CDR2 SNEGSKA (reference sequence). For the CDR3, the DNA is TGCAGTGCTAGAGAGGGGGCTGGAATTGAGACCCAGTACTTC. Protein product: CSAREGAGIETQYF.

This clonotype was counted many times. The chain couples TRBV5-4 to TRBJ2-5; 11 bases are a match to TRBD2. The trim removed 2 bases at V and 4 bases at J, leaving 4 bases unmatched. Germline V CDR1 and CDR2: SGHNT, YYREEE (reference sequence). The CDR3 has 15 residues. The CDR3 DNA is TGTGCCAGCAGCTTCTCGACTAGCGGGGTAGAGACCCAGTACTTC. It encodes CASSFSTSGVETQYF.

In its sample, this clonotype was seen many times. The chain couples TRBV2 to TRBJ1-6; 7 bases align to TRBD1. The CDR3 has 15 amino acids. V lost 5 bases to trimming and J lost 5 bases; unmatched junction nucleotides: 6. Germline CDR1 and CDR2: SNHLY and FYNNEI. In DNA, the CDR3 is TGTGCCAGCAGTTTCGGGACAGTAAATAATTCACCCCTCCACTTT. Its translation: CASSFGTVNNSPLHF. The variable domain in full, with the rest retrieved from reference TRBV2 and TRBJ1-6, is EPEVTQTPSHQVTQMGQEVILRCVPISNHLYFYWYRQILGQKVEFLVSFYNNEISEKSEIFDDQFSVERPDGSNFTLKIRSTKLEDSAMYFCASSFGTVNNSPLHFGNGTRLTVT.

Written as DNA, the CDR3 is TGTGCCAGCAGTCCCCCCGCCGACAGGGAGCTATACGAGCAGTACTTC. Its protein is CASSPPADRELYEQYF. The chain joins TRBV6-1 to TRBJ2-7; 7 nucleotides match TRBD1. Germline V lookup: CDR1 MNHNS, CDR2 SASEGT. The CDR3 extends over 16 amino acids. Trimming removed 5 bases from V and 4 bases from J; junction bases left unmatched: 14.

This clonotype was observed at least ten times. The V gene is TRBV20-1, the J gene TRBJ2-7; D not resolved. The CDR3 spans 13 residues. Trimming took off 2 bases at V and 2 bases at J, with 10 bases between the two ends. Per germline, CDR1 DFQATT and CDR2 SNEGSKA (reference sequence). CDR3: CSARTVRAYEQYF. Written as DNA, the CDR3 is TGCAGTGCTAGAACAGTGCGTGCCTACGAGCAGTACTTC.

This clonotype was seen a handful of times. This sequence may be a read error, since a much larger clone differs from it by one base. The V gene is TRBV5-1, the J gene TRBJ1-1; 7 bases align to TRBD1. The CDR3 contains 14 residues. Germline V gene data show CDR1 as SGHRS and CDR2 as YFSETQ. The CDR3 sequence is CASSFEQGNTVAFF. The CDR3 DNA follows: TGCGCCAGCAGCTTCGAACAGGGGAACACTGTAGCTTTCTTT.

This clonotype was recorded many times. The CDR3 spells CASTGTGLNYGYTF. Written as DNA, the CDR3 is TGTGCCAGCACCGGGACAGGGCTGAACTATGGCTACACCTTC. V is TRBV2 and J is TRBJ1-2, with TRBD1 identical over 9 bases. Germline V gene data show CDR1 as SNHLY and CDR2 as FYNNEI. CDR3 length: 14 amino acids. The ends lost 7 bases at V and 2 bases at J; junction bases unmatched: 5. Full variable domain (rest looked up from reference TRBV2 and TRBJ1-2): EPEVTQTPSHQVTQMGQEVILRCVPISNHLYFYWYRQILGQKVEFLVSFYNNEISEKSEIFDDQFSVERPDGSNFTLKIRSTKLEDSAMYFCASTGTGLNYGYTFGSGTRLTVV.

The chain joins TRBV15 to TRBJ1-3, with 9 bases fitting TRBD1. This CDR3 contains 18 residues. The germline V gene encodes CDR1 LNHNV and CDR2 YYDKDF (reference sequence). The V gene end was trimmed by 0 bases and the J gene end by 1 base; junction bases not matched to a gene: 7. CDR3 DNA sequence: TGTGCCACCAGCAGAGAAGGGCGTGGGACAGGGTCTGGAAACACCATATATTTT. Protein: CATSREGRGTGSGNTIYF.

Many counts were recorded for this clonotype. This chain uses TRBV19 with TRBJ1-5, with 8 bases identical to TRBD1. With V trimmed by 5 bases and J by 7 bases, 10 bases remained unmatched. Germline V gene lookup returns CDR1 LNHDA and CDR2 SQIVND (reference sequence). The CDR3 length is 15 residues. Here the CDR3 reads CASSSRTGQGQPQHF. The CDR3 bases are TGTGCCAGTAGTTCACGGACAGGGCAAGGCCAGCCCCAGCATTTT.

This clonotype was detected ten times or more. The rearrangement links TRBV19 to TRBJ1-1; D is unresolved. This CDR3 has 15 residues. Germline CDR1 is LNHDA and CDR2 is SQIVND (reference sequence). Trimming pared 9 bases from V and 4 bases from J, leaving 21 bases between. The CDR3 protein is CASLGRATWFTEAFF. The CDR3 bases are TGTGCCAGCCTCGGAAGGGCCACATGGTTCACTGAAGCTTTCTTT.

The J gene is TRBJ2-5, the V gene TRBV9; D call uncertain. With 0 bases removed from V and 1 base from J, the gap between germline ends came to 7 bases. This CDR3 region has 14 residues. Germline loops: CDR1 SGDLS, CDR2 YYNGEE. CDR3 in DNA: TGTGCCAGCAGCGTAGGAATGATCCAAGAGACCCAGTACTTC. Translated, it gives CASSVGMIQETQYF.

Here the CDR3 DNA reads TGCAGTGCTAATAGCGGGGGGGCCTACGAGCAGTACTTC. Residues: CSANSGGAYEQYF. The J gene is TRBJ2-7, the V gene TRBV20-1; 11 nucleotides align to TRBD2. The V gene end was trimmed by 4 bases and the J gene end by 2 bases; junction bases not matched to a gene: 1. CDR3 size: 13 residues. Germline CDR1 and CDR2: DFQATT and SNEGSKA (reference sequence).